This T cell receptor beta chain is from a study of blood T cell repertoires in COVID-19. Either two negative PCRs, clearance, or symptom resolution qualified Cohort 3 donors as recovered. Sequencing was performed with immunoSEQ multiplex PCR; in TCRdb, only in-frame clones are kept and a portion is missing. Among 390,000 or so clones, more than 80% were seen once, and the ten largest hold 1%. Unmatched junction bases numbered 16, after V lost 8 bases and J lost 6 bases. This CDR3 has 17 amino acids. CDR1 and CDR2 from the germline V gene are SNHLY and FYNNEI. The origin of this receptor is a man aged 18 to 35 who had recovered from COVID-19. The V and J genes are TRBV2 and TRBJ1-5, with 10 bases that match TRBD1. Material: PBMCs or T cells enriched from blood (not recorded which). CDR3 sequence reads: CASVRDRGLIRPQPQHF. DNA of the CDR3: TGTGCCAGCGTGCGGGACAGGGGATTAATACGTCCTCAGCCCCAGCATTTT.